This T cell receptor beta chain was identified in a study of early T cells in non-severe SARS-CoV-2 infection. Across the whole study: The study sequenced bulk RNA from unsorted whole blood, with chains unpaired.

Whole-study findings and limits: In VDJdb matching, anti-spike CD8 responses were favored while private and CD4 specificities went missing.

This clonotype has ten or more counts. Its antigen is currently unknown. V was cut by 5 bases and J by 4 bases, with 26 bases left in between. The CDR3 extends over 18 amino acids. Germline V lookup: CDR1 SGHTA, CDR2 FQGTGA. Attachment of unique molecular identifiers to individual cDNA molecules was performed. TCRdb re-analysed the 5' RACE reads in MiXCR, keeping a single row per CDR3 protein. This sample has 60,000 to 85,000 distinct CDR3 sequences, with less than 20% found just once. The sequenced sample was whole blood. V and J are TRBV7-3 and TRBJ1-2; D unresolved. The TCR sequence derives from an adult who was a healthcare worker with PCR-confirmed SARS-CoV-2 infection or an uninfected control (not recorded which). CDR3: CASSPTSGPGDPLYGYTF. CDR3 sequence (DNA): TGTGCCAGCAGCCCCACTTCAGGACCAGGCGACCCCCTCTATGGCTACACCTTC.